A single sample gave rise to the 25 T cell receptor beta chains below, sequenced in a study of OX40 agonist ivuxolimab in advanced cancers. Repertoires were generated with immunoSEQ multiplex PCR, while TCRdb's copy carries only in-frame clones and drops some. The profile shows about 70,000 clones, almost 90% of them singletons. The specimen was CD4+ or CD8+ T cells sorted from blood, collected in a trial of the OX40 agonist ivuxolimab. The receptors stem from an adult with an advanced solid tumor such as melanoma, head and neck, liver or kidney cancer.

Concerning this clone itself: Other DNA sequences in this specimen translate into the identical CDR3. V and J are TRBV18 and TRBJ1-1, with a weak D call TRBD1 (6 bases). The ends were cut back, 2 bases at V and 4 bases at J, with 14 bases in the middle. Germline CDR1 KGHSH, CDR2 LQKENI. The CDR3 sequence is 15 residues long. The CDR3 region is CASSPKQGRGTEAFF. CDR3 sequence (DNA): TGTGCCAGCTCACCAAAACAGGGCCGAGGCACTGAAGCTTTCTTT.

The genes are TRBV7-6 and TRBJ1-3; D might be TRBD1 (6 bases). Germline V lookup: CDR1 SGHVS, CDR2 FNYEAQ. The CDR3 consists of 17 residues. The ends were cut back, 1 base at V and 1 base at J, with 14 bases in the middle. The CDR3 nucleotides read TGTGCCAGCAGCTTAGGAACCAGGGGAAAATCTGGAAACACCATATATTTT. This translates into CASSLGTRGKSGNTIYF.

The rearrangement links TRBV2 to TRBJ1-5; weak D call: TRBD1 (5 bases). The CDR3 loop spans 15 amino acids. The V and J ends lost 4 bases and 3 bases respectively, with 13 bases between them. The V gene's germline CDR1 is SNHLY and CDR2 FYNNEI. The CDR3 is CASSGGVGVNQPQHF. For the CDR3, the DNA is TGTGCCAGCAGTGGGGGGGTAGGGGTCAATCAGCCCCAGCATTTT. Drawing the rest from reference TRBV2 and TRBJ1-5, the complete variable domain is EPEVTQTPSHQVTQMGQEVILRCVPISNHLYFYWYRQILGQKVEFLVSFYNNEISEKSEIFDDQFSVERPDGSNFTLKIRSTKLEDSAMYFCASSGGVGVNQPQHFGDGTRLSIL.

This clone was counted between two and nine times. The CDR3 coding sequence is TGTGCCAGCAGCCGGGACAGGGGGCGCGTCTATGGCTACACCTTC. As protein: CASSRDRGRVYGYTF. The chain couples TRBV6-5 to TRBJ1-2, with TRBD1 matching over 12 bases. Germline V CDR1 and CDR2: MNHEY, SVGAGI. The CDR3 length is 15 residues. The junction had 6 bases not matched to a gene; V was cut back by 6 bases and J by 4 bases.

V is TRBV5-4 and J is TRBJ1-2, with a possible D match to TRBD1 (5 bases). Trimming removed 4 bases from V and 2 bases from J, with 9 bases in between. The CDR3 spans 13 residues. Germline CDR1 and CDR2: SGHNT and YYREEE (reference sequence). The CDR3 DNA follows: TGTGCCAGCAGCGTCGAGGGGAACTATGGCTACACCTTC. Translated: CASSVEGNYGYTF.

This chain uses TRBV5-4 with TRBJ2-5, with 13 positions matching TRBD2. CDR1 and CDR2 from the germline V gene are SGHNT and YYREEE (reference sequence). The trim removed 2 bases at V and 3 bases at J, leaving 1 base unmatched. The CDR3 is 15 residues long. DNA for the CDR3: TGTGCCAGCAGCTTTGGACTAGCGGGAGAAGAGACCCAGTACTTC. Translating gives CASSFGLAGEETQYF.

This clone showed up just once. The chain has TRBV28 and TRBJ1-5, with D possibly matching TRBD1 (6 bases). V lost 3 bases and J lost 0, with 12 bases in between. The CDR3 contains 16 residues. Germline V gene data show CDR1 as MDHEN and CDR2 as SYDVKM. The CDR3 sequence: CASSFTGQYSNQPQHF. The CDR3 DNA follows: TGTGCCAGCAGTTTCACGGGACAATATAGCAATCAGCCCCAGCATTTT.

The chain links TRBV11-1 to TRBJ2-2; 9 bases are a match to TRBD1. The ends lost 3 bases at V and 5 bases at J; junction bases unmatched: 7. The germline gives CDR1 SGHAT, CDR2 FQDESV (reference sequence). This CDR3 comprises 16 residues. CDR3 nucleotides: TGTGCCAGCAGCTTCGAAATACAGGGGGCTACCGGGGAGCTGTTTTTT. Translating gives CASSFEIQGATGELFF.

CDR3 in amino acids: CASSLQGSPQETQYF. The DNA for the CDR3 is TGCGCCAGCAGCTTGCAGGGTAGTCCCCAAGAGACCCAGTACTTC. This sequence joins TRBV5-1 and TRBJ2-5; D is perhaps TRBD1 (5 bases). Germline lookup yields CDR1 SGHRS and CDR2 YFSETQ. This CDR3 spans 15 amino acids. Trimming left V 1 base short and J 1 base short, with 11 bases between.

The CDR3 nucleotides read TGTGCCAGCATCCCCCGCGGGACTAGCGGCCCCGACACGCAGTATTTT. Its translation: CASIPRGTSGPDTQYF. This rearrangement joins TRBV28 to TRBJ2-3; 11 nucleotides line up with TRBD2. Germline trimming cut 7 bases from V and 9 bases from J; bases unmatched to any gene: 15. Germline V CDR1 and CDR2: MDHEN, SYDVKM. CDR3 length equals 16 residues.

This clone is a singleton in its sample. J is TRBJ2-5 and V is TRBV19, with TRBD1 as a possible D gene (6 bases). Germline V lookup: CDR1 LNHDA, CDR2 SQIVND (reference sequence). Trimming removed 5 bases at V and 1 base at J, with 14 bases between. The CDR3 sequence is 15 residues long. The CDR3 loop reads CASSVDSRRQETQYF. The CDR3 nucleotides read TGTGCCAGTAGTGTGGACAGCCGACGCCAAGAGACCCAGTACTTC.

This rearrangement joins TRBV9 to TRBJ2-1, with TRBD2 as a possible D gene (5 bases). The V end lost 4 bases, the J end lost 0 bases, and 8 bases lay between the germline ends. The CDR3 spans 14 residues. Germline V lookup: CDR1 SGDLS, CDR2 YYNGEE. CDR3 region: CASSPRDSYNEQFF. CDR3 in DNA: TGTGCCAGCAGCCCCCGGGACTCCTACAATGAGCAGTTCTTC.

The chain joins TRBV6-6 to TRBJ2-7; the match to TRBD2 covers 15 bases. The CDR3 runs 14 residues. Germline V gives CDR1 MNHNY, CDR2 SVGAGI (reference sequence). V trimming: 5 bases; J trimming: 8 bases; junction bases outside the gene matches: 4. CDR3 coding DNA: TGTGCCAGCAGTAGGACTAGCGGGGGGGAAAAGCAGTACTTC. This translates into CASSRTSGGEKQYF.

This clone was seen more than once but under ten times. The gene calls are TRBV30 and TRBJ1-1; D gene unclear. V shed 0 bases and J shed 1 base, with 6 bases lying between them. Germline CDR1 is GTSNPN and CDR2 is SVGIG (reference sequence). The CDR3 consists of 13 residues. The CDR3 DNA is TGTGCCTGGAGTGTAGTTTCGAACACTGAAGCTTTCTTT. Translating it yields CAWSVVSNTEAFF. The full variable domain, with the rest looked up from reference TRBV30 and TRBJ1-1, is SQTIHQWPATLVQPVGSPLSLECTVEGTSNPNLYWYRQAAGRGLQLLFYSVGIGQISSEVPQNLSASRPQDRQFILSSKKLLLSDSGFYLCAWSVVSNTEAFFGQGTRLTVV.

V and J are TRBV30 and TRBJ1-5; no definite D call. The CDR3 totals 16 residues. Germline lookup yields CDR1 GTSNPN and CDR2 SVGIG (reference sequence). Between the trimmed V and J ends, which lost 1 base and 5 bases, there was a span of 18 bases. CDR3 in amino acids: CAWSDKSNLGYQPQHF. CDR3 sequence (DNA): TGTGCCTGGAGTGATAAATCGAACCTGGGGTATCAGCCCCAGCATTTT.

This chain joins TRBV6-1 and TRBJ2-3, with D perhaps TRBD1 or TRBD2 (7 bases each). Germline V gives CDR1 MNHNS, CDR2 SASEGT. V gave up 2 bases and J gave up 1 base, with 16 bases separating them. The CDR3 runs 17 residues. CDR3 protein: CASSEKGGGRGTDTQYF. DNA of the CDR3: TGTGCCAGCAGTGAAAAGGGAGGGGGCCGGGGCACAGATACGCAGTATTTT.

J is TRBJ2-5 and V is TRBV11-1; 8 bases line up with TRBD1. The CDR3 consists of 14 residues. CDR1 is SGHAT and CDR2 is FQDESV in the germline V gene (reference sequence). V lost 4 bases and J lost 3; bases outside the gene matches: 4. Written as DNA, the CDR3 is TGTGCCAGCAGCTGGGACAGGCTTAAAGAGACCCAGTACTTC. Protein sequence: CASSWDRLKETQYF.

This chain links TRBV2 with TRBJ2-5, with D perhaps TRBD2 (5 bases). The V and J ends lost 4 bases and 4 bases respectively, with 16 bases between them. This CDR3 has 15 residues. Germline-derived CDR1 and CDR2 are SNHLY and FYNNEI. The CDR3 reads CASSVGQRVAETQYF. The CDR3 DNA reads TGTGCCAGCAGTGTAGGGCAGAGGGTTGCAGAGACCCAGTACTTC.

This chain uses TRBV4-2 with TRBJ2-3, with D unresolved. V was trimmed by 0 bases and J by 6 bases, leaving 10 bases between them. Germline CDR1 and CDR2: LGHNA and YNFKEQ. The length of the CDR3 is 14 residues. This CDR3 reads CASSQDVRSDTQYF. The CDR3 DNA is TGTGCCAGCAGCCAAGATGTTAGATCCGATACGCAGTATTTT.

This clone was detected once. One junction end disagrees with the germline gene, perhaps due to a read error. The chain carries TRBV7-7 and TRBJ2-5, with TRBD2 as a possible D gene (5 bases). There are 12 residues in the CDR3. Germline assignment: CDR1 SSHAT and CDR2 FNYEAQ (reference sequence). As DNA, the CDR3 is TGTGCTAGCAGTCAAGCTAGCGAGACCCAGTACTTC. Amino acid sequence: CASSQASETQYF.

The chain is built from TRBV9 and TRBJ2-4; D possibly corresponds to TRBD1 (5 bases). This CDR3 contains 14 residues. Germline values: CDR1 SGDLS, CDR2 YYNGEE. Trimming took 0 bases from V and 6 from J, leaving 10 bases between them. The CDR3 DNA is TGTGCCAGCAGCGTAGGAGACAGATTAAACATTCAGTACTTC. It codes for CASSVGDRLNIQYF.

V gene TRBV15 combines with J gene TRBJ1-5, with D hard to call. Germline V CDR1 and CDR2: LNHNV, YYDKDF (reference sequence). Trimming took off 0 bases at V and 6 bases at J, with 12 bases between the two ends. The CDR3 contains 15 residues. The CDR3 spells CATSRDGSIAQPQHF. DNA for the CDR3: TGTGCCACCAGCAGAGATGGCAGTATAGCTCAGCCCCAGCATTTT.

DNA of the CDR3: TGTGCCAGCAGCTCGACAGGATTGGAAGAAAAACTGTTTTTT. Encoded protein: CASSSTGLEEKLFF. The genes are TRBV11-1 and TRBJ1-4; maybe TRBD1 (6 bases). Germline assignment: CDR1 SGHAT and CDR2 FQDESV (reference sequence). The CDR3 runs to 14 residues. V lost 4 bases to trimming and J lost 8 bases, with 14 bases between them.

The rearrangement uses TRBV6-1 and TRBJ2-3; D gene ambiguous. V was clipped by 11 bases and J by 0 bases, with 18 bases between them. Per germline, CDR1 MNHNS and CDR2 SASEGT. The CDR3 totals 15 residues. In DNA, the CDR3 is TGTGCCTCCGCTACTCGACGACTTAGCACAGATACGCAGTATTTT. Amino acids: CASATRRLSTDTQYF.

CDR3 sequence (DNA): TGTGCCAGCAGCGTAACCGGATACCTGGAATACGAGCAGTACTTC. Its translation is CASSVTGYLEYEQYF. The V and J genes are TRBV9 and TRBJ2-7; D is ambiguous. V lost 1 base and J 4 bases, leaving 15 bases between the germline ends. Per germline, CDR1 SGDLS and CDR2 YYNGEE. The length of the CDR3 is 15 residues.